These T cell receptor beta chains were read from a single sample in a study of cytomegalovirus exposure and HLA in healthy donors. Generated by immunoSEQ multiplex PCR, the TCRdb table keeps only in-frame clones and is missing some. The sample holds around 65,000 clones, roughly 80% seen once. Sample: PBMCs. The receptors derive from a woman aged 30 to 39 in good health and CMV-seropositive. Both conserved end residues are trimmed from each CDR3.

>TRBJ2-3|TRBV10-1
ASSESSSGDPGGDTQY
>TRBJ1-3|TRBV28
ASSPWTGITTIY
>TRBJ1-6|TRBV21-1
ASSDQRGSSYNSPLH
>TRBJ1-2|TRBV14
ASSLAPGTGGDYGYT
>TRBJ2-3|TRBV6-5
ASSYSSGGVRDTQY
>TRBJ1-4|TRBV19
ASSMGPAEKLF
>TRBJ2-1|TRBV10-3
AISESGTSGLYNEQF
>TRBJ2-7|TRBV6-5
ASSSGTYEQY
>TRBJ2-7|TRBV19
ASSFAGAEYEQY
>TRBJ1-1|TRBV7-9
ASSLAAGGNTEAF
>TRBJ2-7|TRBV14
ASSTTSGRGYEQY
>TRBJ2-1|TRBV10-3
AISVDRARWQF
>TRBJ1-3|TRBV7-6
ASSLQASGNTIY
>TRBJ2-2|TRBV6-5
ASSYPLLMNTGELF
>TRBJ2-5|TRBV7-2
ASSVSGGEGAQY
>TRBJ2-7|TRBV5-4
ATGTATSYEQY
>TRBJ2-7|TRBV6-5
ASSPPGLAYEQY
>TRBJ1-6|TRBV2
ASTHPGTAYNSPLH
>TRBJ2-1|TRBV9
ASSDPGQGFEQF
>TRBJ1-1|TRBV28
ASSLPGWGTEAF
>TRBJ2-7|TRBV30
AWDLVGSSYEQY
>TRBJ2-6|TRBV10-3
AISSGHSGANVLT
>TRBJ1-1|TRBV28
ASSPGQVTEAF
>TRBJ2-3|TRBV4-2
ASSPWGVGTSFCTQY
>TRBJ1-1|TRBV5-1
ASSLNAGGNTEAF
>TRBJ1-1|TRBV25-1
ASSLRTGNTEAF
>TRBJ2-3|TRBV4-2
ASSYTSGRTDTQY
>TRBJ2-7|TRBV11-2
ASSLEAGAAYEQY
>TRBJ1-2|TRBV7-2
ASSSTVRYT
>TRBJ2-5|TRBV7-8
ASSLSRLVGTQY
>TRBJ2-5|TRBV7-9
ASSLTEGRVETQY
>TRBJ2-1|TRBV27
ASSYTTSGLSSYNEQF
>TRBJ1-1|TRBV30
AWGTGGGGNTEAF
>TRBJ2-1|TRBV13
ASSQDGTGVNEQF
>.|TRBV5-1
ASSNGGNYEQY
>TRBJ2-7|TRBV28
ASSFQNYEQY
>TRBJ2-1|TRBV29-1
SAQTLGYNEQF
>TRBJ2-6|TRBV7-9
ASSLAGALSGANVLT
>.|TRBV10-3
AISESGGTSHEQY
>TRBJ1-1|TRBV28
ATSNTEAF
>TRBJ1-5|TRBV6-1
ASSASGTGGHQPQH
>TRBJ2-7|TRBV21-1
ACSKVTRSYEQY
>TRBJ2-5|TRBV9
ASSVSTSGTQETQY
>TRBJ1-5|TRBV6-1
ASTGQGGKPQH
>TRBJ2-1|TRBV6-4
ASSEGVQVDEQF
>TRBJ2-5|TRBV5-4
ASSLLAGGLETQY
>TRBJ1-5|TRBV2
ASSVDRNSNQPQH
>TRBJ2-3|TRBV28
ASRAAGGTDTQY
>TRBJ1-1|TRBV7-2
ATNRFFSTEAF
>TRBJ1-6|TRBV6-4
ASSALEGSPLH
>TRBJ2-6|TRBV27
ASSSVSSGANVLT
>TRBJ1-2|TRBV4-1
ASSQVAGGGYGYT